The 8 T cell receptor beta chains listed next were all sequenced from one sample in a study of CD4 T cells in relation to SARS-CoV-2 and coronaviruses. No antigens are known for them. Assay used: immunoSEQ multiplex PCR; TCRdb lists only in-frame clones, some missing. The top ten hold just over 20% of the sample, which has about 35,000 clones, more than 65% seen once. The sample was memory CD4+ T cells from PBMCs, cultured in vitro. These receptors originate from an adult with COVID-19.

This sequence joins TRBV28 and TRBJ2-3; D remains ambiguous. There are 15 residues in the CDR3. From germline, CDR1 is MDHEN and CDR2 SYDVKM. V lost 6 bases and J 1 base, leaving 14 bases between the germline ends. CDR3 nucleotides: TGTGCCAGCAGCCTCCGTTGGGTGGGCACAGATACGCAGTATTTT. Encoded protein: CASSLRWVGTDTQYF.

The rearrangement uses TRBV5-6 and TRBJ1-5; 7 nucleotides line up with TRBD1. J was trimmed by 6 bases and V by 4 bases; bases with no gene match: 4. Looked up from germline, CDR1 is SGHDT and CDR2 is YYEEEE. This CDR3 contains 13 residues. The CDR3 DNA follows: TGTGCCAGCAGCCAACAGGGGATTCAGCCCCAGCATTTT. This sequence encodes CASSQQGIQPQHF.

The rearrangement uses TRBV6-5 and TRBJ1-4; a possible D gene is TRBD1 (6 bases). The V end lost 6 bases, the J end lost 3 bases, and 11 bases lay between the germline ends. From germline, CDR1 is MNHEY and CDR2 SVGAGI. The CDR3 runs to 14 residues. This CDR3 reads CASRPGVANEKLFF. Here the CDR3 DNA reads TGTGCCAGCAGGCCAGGGGTGGCTAATGAAAAACTGTTTTTT.

This clone was seen just once. V is TRBV28 and J is TRBJ2-1; D might be TRBD2 (6 bases). CDR3 size: 16 residues. Trimming pared 3 bases from V and 3 bases from J, leaving 15 bases between. The germline V gene encodes CDR1 MDHEN and CDR2 SYDVKM. Here the CDR3 DNA reads TGTGCCAGCAGTTTTACTAGCTTTTTCGGCTACAATGAGCAGTTCTTC. Translated: CASSFTSFFGYNEQFF.

CDR3 nucleotides: TGTGCCAGCAGTTTATCTGGATCCCGCTATGGCTACACCTTC. As protein: CASSLSGSRYGYTF. The chain recombines TRBV27 with TRBJ1-2; the D is unclear. Looked up from germline, CDR1 is MNHEY and CDR2 is SMNVEV (reference sequence). This CDR3 has 14 amino acids. V was cut by 0 bases and J by 4 bases, with 9 bases left in between.

This sequence joins TRBV28 and TRBJ2-2, with 7 bases fitting TRBD1. CDR1 is MDHEN and CDR2 is SYDVKM in the germline V gene. Unmatched junction bases numbered 6, after V lost 7 bases and J lost 4 bases. CDR3 size: 14 residues. The CDR3 bases are TGTGCCAGCACCCACAGGGGACGCACCGGGGAGCTGTTTTTT. It translates to CASTHRGRTGELFF. Using reference TRBV28 and TRBJ2-2 for the parts outside the CDR3, the full variable domain is DVKVTQSSRYLVKRTGEKVFLECVQDMDHENMFWYRQDPGLGLRLIYFSYDVKMKEKGDIPEGYSVSREKKERFSLILESASTNQTSMYLCASTHRGRTGELFFGEGSRLTVL.

The V gene is TRBV11-3, the J gene TRBJ2-5, with TRBD2 identical over 10 bases. This CDR3 is 16 amino acids long. V shed 1 base, J shed 2 bases, and the junction held 4 bases outside the gene matches. The germline V gene has CDR1 SGHNT and CDR2 YENEEA. The CDR3 loop reads CASSLVSGRGQETQYF. The CDR3 DNA sequence: TGTGCCAGCAGCTTAGTGAGCGGGAGGGGGCAAGAGACCCAGTACTTC.

This clone was observed a handful of times. V is TRBV10-3 and J is TRBJ2-7; 11 bases are shared with TRBD2. The CDR3 loop spans 17 amino acids. Per the germline V gene, CDR1 is ENHRY and CDR2 is SYGVKD. The J segment lost 6 bases and the V segment lost 3 bases, leaving 13 bases of the junction unmatched. The CDR3 region is CAISDPLVSGRALEQYF. The CDR3 DNA reads as TGTGCCATCAGTGACCCCTTGGTTAGCGGGAGGGCCCTCGAGCAGTACTTC.